These 9 T cell receptor beta chains were all obtained from the same sample, sequenced in a study of response to subunit inactivated influenza vaccine. One entry per CDR3 protein results from TCRdb running MiXCR on the RT-PCR reads. The top ten clones hold 11% of a sample with about 570,000 distinct CDR3 sequences, 10% to 12% of them seen once. These data are also associated with another study on T cells expressing NK-cell markers. Per that paper: It was by 5'RACE template switching with UMIs that TCR beta cDNA was made.

The source was PBMCs from blood, collected on the day of vaccination. All receptors come from a man aged 50-60 years who received an inactivated influenza vaccine.

This clonotype was observed many times. This rearrangement joins TRBV5-1 to TRBJ1-1; D gene unclear. This CDR3 is built from 13 residues. V lost 0 bases to trimming and J lost 5 bases, with 8 bases between them. CDR1 and CDR2 from the germline V gene are SGHRS and YFSETQ. The CDR3 coding sequence is TGCGCCAGCAGCTTGGTGGAAGGGACTGAAGCTTTCTTT. This codes for CASSLVEGTEAFF.

This clonotype was recorded a few times. V is TRBV20-1 and J is TRBJ2-4, with a tentative D call TRBD1 (5 bases). This CDR3 has 16 amino acids. The germline V and J ends were trimmed by 6 bases and 0 bases, with 18 bases remaining between them. Germline CDR1 is DFQATT and CDR2 is SNEGSKA (reference sequence). CDR3: CSAVTRETLAKNIQYF. CDR3 sequence (DNA): TGCAGTGCCGTTACCAGGGAAACGCTAGCCAAAAACATTCAGTACTTC.

The chain recombines TRBV7-2 with TRBJ2-1, with 7 nucleotides matching TRBD1. Germline V gives CDR1 SGHTA, CDR2 FQGNSA. There are 15 residues in the CDR3. Unmatched junction bases numbered 7, after V lost 5 bases and J lost 3 bases. The CDR3 sequence is CASSPMGDSYNEQFF. CDR3 coding DNA: TGTGCCAGCAGCCCCATGGGGGACAGCTACAATGAGCAGTTCTTC.

This clonotype was recorded a few times. This chain uses TRBV6-2 or TRBV6-3 with TRBJ2-2; D is unresolved. Germline loops: CDR1 MNHEY, CDR2 SVGEGT. This CDR3 comprises 15 residues. V shed 2 bases and J shed 4 bases, with 11 bases lying between them. CDR3 sequence (DNA): TGTGCCAGCAGTTACCGCCTCCCGTCCACCGGGGAGCTGTTTTTT. Protein: CASSYRLPSTGELFF.

The CDR3 DNA is TGTGCCAGCATCTCCGGGACAAAAAACATTCAGTACTTC. It yields the protein CASISGTKNIQYF. The V call is TRBV25-1, the J call TRBJ2-4, with a possible D match to TRBD1 (6 bases). Germline CDR1 and CDR2: MGHDK and SYGVNS. Trimming shortened V by 7 bases and J by 4 bases, and 11 bases separated the two germline ends. The CDR3 totals 13 residues.

This chain uses TRBV25-1 with TRBJ2-3, with D maybe TRBD2 (6 bases). Trimming removed 9 bases from V and 1 base from J, with 14 bases in between. The CDR3 contains 14 residues. The germline gives CDR1 MGHDK, CDR2 SYGVNS. The CDR3: CASRREAGTDTQYF. DNA of the CDR3: TGTGCCAGTAGGAGGGAGGCTGGCACAGATACGCAGTATTTT.

The sample holds a few counts of this clonotype. This rearrangement joins TRBV7-6 to TRBJ2-6; 11 bases fit TRBD1. The CDR3 is 18 amino acids. Germline-derived CDR1 and CDR2 are SGHVS and FNYEAQ. V shed 0 bases and J 1 base; nucleotides not matched to a gene: 2. DNA for the CDR3: TGTGCCAGCAGCTTAGCCCGGGACAGGGGGTCTGGGGCCAACGTCCTGACTTTC. It yields the protein CASSLARDRGSGANVLTF.

This clonotype has a handful of counts. The V call is TRBV6-1, the J call TRBJ1-6, with 10 bases matching TRBD1. Per the germline V gene, CDR1 is MNHNS and CDR2 is SASEGT. This CDR3 spans 15 amino acids. Trimming removed 5 bases from V and 9 bases from J; junction bases left unmatched: 7. Here the CDR3 reads CASSQGQGSGSPLHF. For the CDR3, the DNA is TGTGCCAGCAGTCAGGGACAGGGGAGTGGTTCACCCCTCCACTTT.

The V call is TRBV28, the J call TRBJ2-7; the D gene could be TRBD1 or TRBD2 (6 bases each). The germline V gene encodes CDR1 MDHEN and CDR2 SYDVKM. The CDR3 spans 13 residues. Trimming stripped 2 bases from V and 6 bases from J, with 11 bases between. The CDR3 is CASSLNGGREQYF. The DNA for the CDR3 is TGTGCCAGCAGTTTAAATGGGGGGCGCGAGCAGTACTTC.